Following are 25 T cell receptor beta chains from one sample sequenced in a study of Graves' ophthalmopathy and Graves' hyperthyroidism. Researchers took RNA transcripts and amplified TCR beta CDR3 regions from them. The workflow started with a first-round RT-PCR run with HTBI primers and then moved on to a second-round multiplex PCR. Via MiXCR, TCRdb re-called the multiplex PCR reads, giving one row per CDR3 protein. The sample yields 1 million to 1.3 million distinct CDR3 sequences, 35% to 40% seen once. Input material: peripheral blood or thyroid tissue (not recorded which). Every receptor here comes from an adult man with Graves' hyperthyroidism.

This clonotype was recorded at least ten times. V gene TRBV7-2 combines with J gene TRBJ1-1; no definite D call. The CDR3 spans 12 residues. The V gene lost 5 bases and the J gene lost 11 bases, with 15 bases spanning the gap. From germline, CDR1 is SGHTA and CDR2 FQGNSA. The CDR3 coding sequence is TGTGCCAGCAGCCCCGGACGAACGTTCGCTTTCTTT. Amino acid sequence: CASSPGRTFAFF.

This clonotype was recorded many times. The gene calls are TRBV12-3 or TRBV12-4 and TRBJ1-4, with 11 bases aligning to TRBD1. V shed 6 bases and J 8 bases; nucleotides not matched to a gene: 5. The CDR3 length is 14 residues. CDR3 coding DNA: TGTGCCAGCAGGGACAGGGGGCGAGGCGAAAAACTGTTTTTT. Amino acid sequence: CASRDRGRGEKLFF.

On this clonotype: The junction departs from germline at one end; a sequencing error may be responsible. The chain employs TRBV9 and TRBJ2-7; the match to TRBD2 covers 9 bases. The CDR3 has 14 residues. The germline CDR1 and CDR2 sequences are SGDLS and YYNGEE. The CDR3 DNA reads as TGCGCCAGCCACTTAGTAGCGGGGGTCTACGAGCAGTACTTC. This encodes CASHLVAGVYEQYF.

Concerning this clonotype itself: Relative to the germline gene, one junction end is altered; a read error may explain this. The chain uses TRBV12-3 or TRBV12-4 and TRBJ2-7; 10 positions agree with TRBD1. This CDR3 spans 16 amino acids. DNA for the CDR3: TGTGCCAGCAGTTTCGACCGGGACAGGGGTACCTACGAGCATTACTTC. It translates to CASSFDRDRGTYEHYF.

This clonotype has at least ten counts. This chain connects TRBV7-6 to TRBJ1-6, with 11 bases lining up with TRBD1. Germline V gene sequence: CDR1 SGHVS, CDR2 FNYEAQ. V lost 0 bases and J lost 8; bases outside the gene matches: 3. This CDR3 spans 16 amino acids. CDR3 DNA sequence: TGTGCCAGCAGCTTAGCCGGACAGGGGGCTGATTCACCCCTCCACTTT. Protein: CASSLAGQGADSPLHF. Full variable domain (rest looked up from reference TRBV7-6 and TRBJ1-6): GAGVSQSPRYKVTKRGQDVALRCDPISGHVSLYWYRQALGQGPEFLTYFNYEAQQDKSGLPNDRFSAERPEGSISTLTIQRTEQRDSAMYRCASSLAGQGADSPLHFGNGTRLTVT.

This clonotype was seen ten or more times. The V and J genes are TRBV20-1 and TRBJ2-5, with 7 bases fitting TRBD2. There are 13 residues in the CDR3. J was trimmed by 5 bases and V by 5 bases; bases with no gene match: 8. CDR1 is DFQATT and CDR2 is SNEGSKA in the germline V gene (reference sequence). Written as DNA, the CDR3 is TGCAGTGCTGGTGGACTAGTTACTGAGACCCAGTACTTC. It specifies CSAGGLVTETQYF.

This clonotype was counted many times. The V and J genes are TRBV6-6 and TRBJ1-4, with TRBD1 matching over 9 bases. Trimming at V came to 6 bases and at J to 0 bases, leaving 8 bases not matched to a gene. Germline CDR1 MNHNY, CDR2 SVGAGI (reference sequence). The CDR3 is 17 amino acids. This CDR3 reads CASSRRGQGTTNEKLFF. The DNA of the CDR3 is TGTGCCAGCAGCCGTAGGGGACAGGGTACAACTAATGAAAAACTGTTTTTT.

V gene TRBV29-1 combines with J gene TRBJ2-3; D is possibly TRBD1 (5 bases). Trimming took off 4 bases at V and 3 bases at J, with 8 bases between the two ends. The CDR3 extends over 12 amino acids. The germline CDR1 and CDR2 sequences are SQVTM and ANQGSEA. This CDR3 reads CSVGRVTDTQYF. CDR3 nucleotides: TGCAGCGTTGGCAGGGTGACAGATACGCAGTATTTT.

This clonotype was seen repeatedly, ten times or more. The chain employs TRBV2 and TRBJ1-5; TRBD1 matches at 9 bases. This CDR3 is built from 15 residues. Looked up from germline, CDR1 is SNHLY and CDR2 is FYNNEI. V dropped 6 bases and J dropped 8; count of bases not matched to a gene: 11. The CDR3: CASRERDRVWEPQHF. CDR3 bases: TGTGCCAGCAGAGAACGGGACAGGGTTTGGGAGCCCCAGCATTTT.

This clonotype was seen many times. The CDR3 region has the DNA TGTGCCAGTAGTATCCAAAGCACGGAGTTCTACGAGCAGTACTTC. Encoded protein: CASSIQSTEFYEQYF. This sequence joins TRBV19 and TRBJ2-7; no clear D. Trimming took 3 bases from V and 3 from J, leaving 15 bases between them. This CDR3 spans 15 amino acids. CDR1 LNHDA and CDR2 SQIVND come from the germline V gene (reference sequence).

This clonotype occurred a few times. The V gene is TRBV4-1, the J gene TRBJ1-1; unclear D gene. Germline V gene sequence: CDR1 MGHRA, CDR2 YSYEKL. Trimming took 0 bases from V and 5 from J, leaving 13 bases between them. The CDR3 is made up of 15 amino acids. The chain's CDR3 is CASSQEVQSATEAFF. The DNA for the CDR3 is TGCGCCAGCAGCCAAGAAGTACAATCGGCGACTGAAGCTTTCTTT.

Concerning this clonotype: A much larger clone differs by one base, so this may be a read error. The chain combines TRBV5-1 with TRBJ2-5; 10 bases fit TRBD2. CDR1 and CDR2 from the germline V gene are SGHRS and YFSETQ. The CDR3 totals 15 residues. The CDR3 region is CASSLALAGRETQSF. CDR3 nucleotides: TGCGCCAGCAGCTTGGCACTAGCGGGGAGAGAGACCCAGTCCTTC. Based on the CDR3 plus reference TRBV5-1 and TRBJ2-5, the full variable domain is KAGVTQTPRYLIKTRGQQVTLSCSPISGHRSVSWYQQTPGQGLQFLFEYFSETQRNKGNFPGRFSGRQFSNSRSEMNVSTLELGDSALYLCASSLALAGRETQSFGPGTRLLVL.

This clonotype was detected many times. The chain joins TRBV7-2 to TRBJ1-3, with D unclear. CDR1 SGHTA and CDR2 FQGNSA come from the germline V gene. The CDR3 has 16 amino acids. V was clipped by 5 bases and J by 11 bases, with 25 bases between them. CDR3 DNA: TGTGCCAGCAGCCGGGTCGCGGGATTCCTCCCGGACGCCATATATTTT. This encodes CASSRVAGFLPDAIYF.

This clonotype has a count of ten or more. This chain joins TRBV2 and TRBJ1-2; D unclear. The CDR3 loop spans 11 amino acids. The ends were cut back, 8 bases at V and 3 bases at J, with 7 bases in the middle. The germline V gene encodes CDR1 SNHLY and CDR2 FYNNEI. CDR3 loop: CASEVDYGYTF. The CDR3 DNA is TGTGCCAGCGAAGTGGACTATGGCTACACCTTC.

V and J are TRBV29-1 and TRBJ1-5; 8 positions match TRBD1. V shed 7 bases and J 1 base; nucleotides not matched to a gene: 6. CDR3 size: 14 residues. Germline CDR1 and CDR2: SQVTM and ANQGSEA. This CDR3 reads CSAGDRGSNQPQHF. The CDR3 DNA is TGCAGCGCAGGTGACAGGGGAAGCAATCAGCCCCAGCATTTT.

The rearrangement joins TRBV7-8 to TRBJ2-7; 9 bases are shared with TRBD2. Trimming removed 6 bases from V and 6 bases from J; junction bases left unmatched: 9. Germline V gene sequence: CDR1 SGHVS, CDR2 FQNEAQ. The CDR3 is 14 amino acids. CDR3: CASSQVAGVGEQYF. In DNA form, the CDR3 reads TGTGCCAGCAGTCAAGTAGCGGGAGTAGGCGAGCAGTACTTC.

Many counts were recorded for this clonotype. The V call is TRBV7-2, the J call TRBJ1-5, with a possible D match to TRBD1 (6 bases). V was trimmed by 2 bases and J by 11 bases, leaving 19 bases between them. This CDR3 contains 15 residues. The germline gives CDR1 SGHTA, CDR2 FQGNSA. CDR3 sequence: CASSLSSRGGATQHF. CDR3 nucleotide sequence: TGTGCCAGCAGCTTAAGCTCGCGGGGGGGGGCGACCCAGCATTTT.

This clonotype appeared many times. V usage is TRBV6-5 and J usage is TRBJ1-5; 8 bases agree with TRBD1. Unmatched junction bases numbered 8, after V lost 6 bases and J lost 4 bases. This CDR3 is built from 15 residues. Germline V gene lookup returns CDR1 MNHEY and CDR2 SVGAGI. CDR3 amino acids: CASSRGQGLNQPQHF. CDR3 sequence (DNA): TGTGCCAGCAGCCGCGGACAGGGCCTAAATCAGCCCCAGCATTTT.

The chain couples TRBV10-2 to TRBJ1-5, with D unresolved. CDR1 and CDR2 (germline): WSHSY, SAAADI. V shed 0 bases and J shed 7 bases, with 13 bases lying between them. The CDR3 is made up of 15 amino acids. The CDR3 sequence: CASSESLGSDQPQHF. In nucleotides, the CDR3 is TGCGCCAGCAGTGAGTCGCTAGGGAGTGACCAGCCCCAGCATTTT.

V and J are TRBV29-1 and TRBJ2-6; TRBD1 is a possible D gene (6 bases). Germline assignment: CDR1 SQVTM and CDR2 ANQGSEA. This CDR3 has 17 amino acids. The germline V and J ends were trimmed by 4 bases and 4 bases, with 20 bases remaining between them. The CDR3 nucleotides read TGCAGCGTTGCCAGCAGCGAAGGGGGTGTAGGGGCCAACGTCCTGACTTTC. Translated: CSVASSEGGVGANVLTF. The whole variable domain, filled in from reference TRBV29-1 and TRBJ2-6, reads SAVISQKPSRDICQRGTSLTIQCQVDSQVTMMFWYRQQPGQSLTLIATANQGSEATYESGFVIDKFPISRPNLTFSTLTVSNMSPEDSSIYLCSVASSEGGVGANVLTFGAGSRLTVL.

A single count supports this clonotype. The chain links TRBV10-3 to TRBJ2-7, with D possibly being TRBD1 or TRBD2 (5 bases each). V shed 8 bases and J shed 7 bases, with 18 bases lying between them. The germline gives CDR1 ENHRY, CDR2 SYGVKD. This CDR3 has 13 residues. CDR3 nucleotide sequence: TGTGCCATCCAAATAACAGACAGAGGGGAGCAGTACTTC. This gives the protein CAIQITDRGEQYF.

This chain connects TRBV7-2 to TRBJ1-5; D not resolved. Per germline, CDR1 SGHTA and CDR2 FQGNSA. V was pared by 4 bases and J by 0 bases, with 10 bases between. There are 15 residues in the CDR3. The CDR3 DNA reads TGTGCCAGCAGCTCCATTGACGCTAGCAATCAGCCCCAGCATTTT. It codes for CASSSIDASNQPQHF. The variable domain in full, completed from reference TRBV7-2 and TRBJ1-5, reads GAGVSQSPSNKVTEKGKDVELRCDPISGHTALYWYRQSLGQGLEFLIYFQGNSAPDKSGLPSDRFSAERTGGSVSTLTIQRTQQEDSAVYLCASSSIDASNQPQHFGDGTRLSIL.

This clonotype was picked up many times. The chain recombines TRBV6-5 with TRBJ1-5, with D tentatively TRBD1 (6 bases). Germline loops: CDR1 MNHEY, CDR2 SVGAGI. The CDR3 is 14 residues long. Trimming took off 8 bases at V and 2 bases at J, with 13 bases between the two ends. CDR3 DNA sequence: TGTGCCAGCGGTTGGTCAGGGGGCAATCAGCCCCAGCATTTT. Amino acids: CASGWSGGNQPQHF.

There are a few counts of this clonotype. Given the absence of the conserved phenylalanine or tryptophan at the CDR3 end, a read error is likely. The DNA of the CDR3 is TGCGCCAGTCGGGGCAGCGGGAGGGGCGAGCAGTACCTC. This sequence encodes CASRGSGRGEQYL. The J gene is TRBJ2-7, the V gene TRBV10-2; 10 bases align to TRBD2. J was trimmed by 6 bases and V by 9 bases; bases with no gene match: 8. The CDR3 runs to 13 residues. The germline CDR1 and CDR2 sequences are WSHSY and SAAADI.

This clonotype came up many times. CDR3 DNA: TGCAGTGCTAGGGAGCGGGAGGTTAGGTTGACCCAGTACTTC. This codes for CSAREREVRLTQYF. The J gene is TRBJ2-5, the V gene TRBV20-1; 9 bases match TRBD2. Germline-derived CDR1 and CDR2 are DFQATT and SNEGSKA (reference sequence). CDR3 size: 14 residues. With V trimmed by 3 bases and J by 7 bases, 9 bases remained unmatched.